One sample yielded the 23 T cell receptor beta chains listed below, sequenced in a study of blood T cell repertoires in COVID-19. Only in-frame clones appear in the TCRdb table, and some are missing; sequencing was by immunoSEQ multiplex PCR. The sample includes around 200,000 clones, less than 90% seen only once; the top ten take roughly 4.9%. Specimen: PBMCs or T cells enriched from blood (not recorded which). All receptors come from a woman younger than 45 who had been exposed to COVID-19.

The CDR3, as DNA: TGTGCCAGCCGCCGGAAACACGGCAGGGGCTCCTACGAGCAGTACTTC. As protein: CASRRKHGRGSYEQYF. This rearrangement joins TRBV27 to TRBJ2-7; the D gene is possibly TRBD1 (6 bases). V lost 8 bases to trimming and J lost 0 bases, with 20 bases between them. In germline, CDR1 is MNHEY, CDR2 SMNVEV (reference sequence). The CDR3 covers 16 residues.

The rearrangement joins TRBV9 to TRBJ2-1; 7 bases are shared with TRBD1. Germline values: CDR1 SGDLS, CDR2 YYNGEE. V shed 6 bases, J shed 10 bases, and the junction held 13 bases outside the gene matches. The CDR3 sequence is 14 residues long. The CDR3: CASNPALDRLEQFF. The CDR3 DNA is TGTGCCAGCAACCCCGCCCTGGACAGGTTAGAGCAGTTCTTC.

The genes are TRBV2 and TRBJ2-1; 8 nucleotides agree with TRBD2. Germline lookup yields CDR1 SNHLY and CDR2 FYNNEI. This CDR3 is 18 amino acids long. Losses at the gene ends were 0 bases for V and 5 bases for J; bases not matched to a gene: 12. The CDR3 DNA follows: TGTGCCAGCAGTGAAGCCACAAAAGGACTAGCCAGGAACAATGAGCAGTTCTTC. Translated: CASSEATKGLARNNEQFF.

The J gene is TRBJ2-7, the V gene TRBV5-5, with D maybe TRBD2 (6 bases). The germline V and J ends were trimmed by 6 bases and 1 base, with 8 bases remaining between them. The CDR3 consists of 12 residues. The germline V gene encodes CDR1 SGHKS and CDR2 YYEKEE (reference sequence). CDR3 residues: CASIGGSYEQYF. In DNA, the CDR3 is TGTGCCAGCATCGGGGGATCCTACGAGCAGTACTTC.

The chain combines TRBV9 with TRBJ1-5; 7 nucleotides line up with TRBD1. J lost 1 base, V lost 4 bases, and 5 bases had no gene match. The CDR3 has 15 residues. Germline CDR1 is SGDLS and CDR2 is YYNGEE. The CDR3 DNA reads TGTGCCAGCAGCAAGGGGACAGAGAGCAATCAGCCCCAGCATTTT. This encodes CASSKGTESNQPQHF.

Only one count was recorded for this clone. The V call is TRBV4-1, the J call TRBJ1-5; D is possibly TRBD1 (6 bases). Trimming left V 4 bases short and J 6 bases short, with 16 bases between. This CDR3 has 15 residues. Germline V lookup: CDR1 MGHRA, CDR2 YSYEKL. The CDR3 is CASSRDRTELQPQHF. Written as DNA, the CDR3 is TGCGCCAGCAGCCGAGACCGGACAGAACTTCAGCCCCAGCATTTT.

This clone was observed once. V gene TRBV14 combines with J gene TRBJ1-3; no clear D. V lost 3 bases and J lost 9, with 15 bases in between. The CDR3 contains 14 residues. CDR1 SGHDN and CDR2 FVKESK come from the germline V gene. CDR3 sequence reads: CASSQNIWFGTIYF. CDR3 DNA: TGTGCCAGCAGCCAGAATATTTGGTTCGGCACCATATATTTT.

V and J are TRBV19 and TRBJ2-2; maybe TRBD2 (6 bases). The CDR3 spans 14 residues. V lost 4 bases and J 6 bases, leaving 12 bases between the germline ends. Germline CDR1 and CDR2: LNHDA and SQIVND (reference sequence). The CDR3, as DNA: TGTGCCAGTAGTACGACTAGTGCGGCCGGGGAGCTGTTTTTT. It yields the protein CASSTTSAAGELFF.

The chain joins TRBV29-1 to TRBJ1-1; the D gene is possibly TRBD1 (6 bases). Trimming shortened V by 6 bases and J by 0 bases, and 11 bases separated the two germline ends. Germline CDR1 SQVTM, CDR2 ANQGSEA. The length of the CDR3 is 13 residues. The DNA of the CDR3 is TGCAGCGTCCACAGGGCCTTGAACACTGAAGCTTTCTTT. It encodes CSVHRALNTEAFF. The full variable domain, its missing parts supplied by reference TRBV29-1 and TRBJ1-1, is SAVISQKPSRDICQRGTSLTIQCQVDSQVTMMFWYRQQPGQSLTLIATANQGSEATYESGFVIDKFPISRPNLTFSTLTVSNMSPEDSSIYLCSVHRALNTEAFFGQGTRLTVV.

The chain has TRBV5-1 and TRBJ2-1; D possibly corresponds to TRBD2 (5 bases). CDR3 length: 14 amino acids. Trimming removed 5 bases from V and 4 bases from J, with 13 bases in between. Germline V gene lookup returns CDR1 SGHRS and CDR2 YFSETQ. CDR3 DNA: TGCGCCAGCAGGTCTAGCCGCATATACAATGAGCAGTTCTTC. Translation gives CASRSSRIYNEQFF.

J is TRBJ2-7 and V is TRBV6-1; 8 bases align to TRBD2. J was trimmed by 1 base and V by 0 bases; bases with no gene match: 8. CDR3 size: 17 residues. Germline V lookup: CDR1 MNHNS, CDR2 SASEGT. CDR3 residues: CASSEAHTGLGSYEQYF. Here the CDR3 DNA reads TGTGCCAGCAGTGAAGCGCATACGGGACTAGGGTCCTACGAGCAGTACTTC.

The J gene is TRBJ1-4, the V gene TRBV27; no clear D gene. The CDR3 covers 14 residues. In germline, CDR1 is MNHEY, CDR2 SMNVEV (reference sequence). The V gene lost 3 bases and the J gene lost 4 bases, with 9 bases spanning the gap. The CDR3 region is CASSLAGVNEKLFF. CDR3 in DNA: TGTGCCAGCAGTTTGGCCGGGGTTAATGAAAAACTGTTTTTT. Using reference TRBV27 and TRBJ1-4 for the parts outside the CDR3, the full variable domain is EAQVTQNPRYLITVTGKKLTVTCSQNMNHEYMSWYRQDPGLGLRQIYYSMNVEVTDKGDVPEGYKVSRKEKRNFPLILESPSPNQTSLYFCASSLAGVNEKLFFGSGTQLSVL.

The chain recombines TRBV6-5 with TRBJ2-7; D unclear. Germline assignment: CDR1 MNHEY and CDR2 SVGAGI. V gave up 7 bases and J gave up 5 bases, with 15 bases separating them. CDR3 length: 13 residues. This CDR3 reads CASTIPPGHEQYF. In DNA form, the CDR3 reads TGTGCCAGCACAATACCCCCTGGGCACGAGCAGTACTTC.

The chain recombines TRBV5-1 with TRBJ2-1; the match to TRBD2 covers 10 bases. Germline-derived CDR1 and CDR2 are SGHRS and YFSETQ. With V trimmed by 2 bases and J by 6 bases, 11 bases remained unmatched. The CDR3 is made up of 17 amino acids. As DNA, the CDR3 is TGCGCCAGCAGCTTACCGGGACTAGCGTCCGGGCTCAATGAGCAGTTCTTC. It specifies CASSLPGLASGLNEQFF.

The rearrangement uses TRBV30 and TRBJ1-1, with TRBD1 identical over 7 bases. The germline CDR1 and CDR2 sequences are GTSNPN and SVGIG (reference sequence). The CDR3 has 12 residues. J lost 5 bases, V lost 7 bases, and 7 bases had no gene match. The CDR3 DNA reads as TGTGCCTCTCAGACAGGGATAACTGAAGCTTTCTTT. Translated, it gives CASQTGITEAFF.

This clone was seen a handful of times. The CDR3 DNA sequence: TGTGCCATCAGTACAACGGCCCAGGGGGTGAGGGGAGAGACCCAGTACTTC. It translates to CAISTTAQGVRGETQYF. This chain joins TRBV10-3 and TRBJ2-5, with 7 bases aligning to TRBD1. The CDR3 covers 17 residues. The J segment lost 4 bases and the V segment lost 5 bases, leaving 16 bases of the junction unmatched. The V gene's germline CDR1 is ENHRY and CDR2 SYGVKD.

The chain links TRBV6-5 to TRBJ2-7; the D gene is possibly TRBD1 (5 bases). Per the germline V gene, CDR1 is MNHEY and CDR2 is SVGAGI. V lost 6 bases and J lost 3, with 15 bases in between. The CDR3 sequence is 14 residues long. The CDR3 DNA reads TGTGCCAGCAGCCCACAAGACAGATACTACGAGCAGTACTTC. Translating it yields CASSPQDRYYEQYF.

The chain recombines TRBV2 with TRBJ2-2; TRBD1 matches 11 bases. CDR3 length: 19 amino acids. The J segment lost 7 bases and the V segment lost 5 bases, leaving 18 bases of the junction unmatched. CDR1 is SNHLY and CDR2 is FYNNEI in the germline V gene. The CDR3 protein is CASSFSTPRTGGRGGELFF. The CDR3 coding sequence is TGTGCCAGCAGTTTCTCGACTCCCCGGACAGGGGGCCGGGGCGGGGAGCTGTTTTTT.

This sequence joins TRBV9 and TRBJ1-4; unclear D gene. The V gene lost 0 bases and the J gene lost 5 bases, with 14 bases spanning the gap. The CDR3 consists of 16 residues. Germline-derived CDR1 and CDR2 are SGDLS and YYNGEE. CDR3 protein: CASSVGALFQNEKLFF. The CDR3 DNA is TGTGCCAGCAGCGTAGGAGCCCTGTTCCAAAATGAAAAACTGTTTTTT. Using reference TRBV9 and TRBJ1-4 for the parts outside the CDR3, the full variable domain is DSGVTQTPKHLITATGQRVTLRCSPRSGDLSVYWYQQSLDQGLQFLIQYYNGEERAKGNILERFSAQQFPDLHSELNLSSLELGDSALYFCASSVGALFQNEKLFFGSGTQLSVL.

CDR3 sequence reads: CASSSGTSGITRTDTQYF. CDR3 DNA: TGCGCCAGCAGCTCCGGGACTAGCGGGATTACTCGCACAGATACGCAGTATTTT. The chain joins TRBV5-1 to TRBJ2-3; 13 nucleotides align to TRBD2. This CDR3 is 18 amino acids long. J gave up 1 base and V 3 bases, and 8 bases lay outside the gene matches. Germline V gene data show CDR1 as SGHRS and CDR2 as YFSETQ.

The rearrangement uses TRBV4-1 and TRBJ2-3; 9 bases match TRBD2. CDR1 and CDR2 from the germline V gene are MGHRA and YSYEKL. V shed 0 bases and J 0 bases; nucleotides not matched to a gene: 4. CDR3 size: 17 residues. This CDR3 is CASSQEPSGISTDTQYF. The CDR3 DNA follows: TGCGCCAGCAGCCAAGAACCTAGCGGGATTAGCACAGATACGCAGTATTTT.

The genes are TRBV21-1 and TRBJ1-3. TRBV21-1 is recorded as a pseudogene. This CDR3 has 18 residues. CDR3 bases: TGTGCCAGCAGCAAGCCTGCCCGACGGGGGAGCTCTGGAAACACCATATATTTT. Protein sequence: CASSKPARRGSSGNTIYF.

With regard to this clone: A junction boundary mismatches the germline segment, possibly from a read error. The chain links TRBV29-1 to TRBJ1-3, with 7 bases fitting TRBD1. There are 14 residues in the CDR3. The germline V gene has CDR1 SQVTM and CDR2 ANQGSEA. The CDR3 DNA reads as TGCAGCGCTGAAGGGGGCTACTCTGGAAACACCATATATTTT. Protein product: CSAEGGYSGNTIYF.